The 8 T cell receptor beta chains in this list originate from one sample, sequenced in a study of cytomegalovirus exposure and HLA in healthy donors. The PCR ran on 60 Vbeta and 13 Jbeta primers. Data came from immunoSEQ multiplex PCR; TCRdb stores just in-frame clones and leaves some out. Of approximately 170,000 clones listed, about three quarters were seen once; the top ten hold roughly 1.6%. Material: PBMCs. The receptors stem from a girl aged 10 to 17 in good health and CMV-seronegative.

This clone has only one observation. The V and J genes are TRBV19 and TRBJ2-3, with 9 bases identical to TRBD2. CDR3 size: 15 residues. The J segment lost 4 bases and the V segment lost 9 bases, leaving 11 bases of the junction unmatched. Per the germline V gene, CDR1 is LNHDA and CDR2 is SQIVND (reference sequence). For the CDR3, the DNA is TGTGCCAGCGGGGCTAGCGGGGCCCCCGCAGATACGCAGTATTTT. Translation: CASGASGAPADTQYF.

The table lists this clone with a count of one. The chain joins TRBV4-2 to TRBJ1-2; D gene unclear. CDR1 and CDR2 (germline): LGHNA, YNFKEQ. Trimming removed 1 base at V and 6 bases at J, with 12 bases between. This CDR3 contains 14 residues. CDR3 in DNA: TGTGCCAGCAGCCAAGTCGGAGAGGGCCATGGCTACACCTTC. Its protein product is CASSQVGEGHGYTF.

The chain couples TRBV5-1 to TRBJ2-7; D is possibly TRBD1 (6 bases). The CDR3 is 14 amino acids. Trimming shortened V by 0 bases and J by 2 bases, and 9 bases separated the two germline ends. Germline CDR1 SGHRS, CDR2 YFSETQ. The CDR3 loop reads CASSLVGQPYEQYF. The CDR3 DNA is TGCGCCAGCAGCTTGGTTGGACAGCCCTACGAGCAGTACTTC.

The genes are TRBV19 and TRBJ2-3, with no clear D. Germline V gives CDR1 LNHDA, CDR2 SQIVND (reference sequence). CDR3 length: 15 amino acids. Trimming took 4 bases from V and 6 from J, leaving 17 bases between them. The CDR3 region is CASSRARPDEDTQYF. The CDR3 DNA sequence: TGTGCCAGTAGTAGGGCCCGGCCCGATGAGGATACGCAGTATTTT. The full variable domain, completed using reference TRBV19 and TRBJ2-3, is DGGITQSPKYLFRKEGQNVTLSCEQNLNHDAMYWYRQDPGQGLRLIYYSQIVNDFQKGDIAEGYSVSREKKESFPLTVTSAQKNPTAFYLCASSRARPDEDTQYFGPGTRLTVL.

This clone occurred a few times. V gene TRBV6-1 combines with J gene TRBJ1-5, with 10 positions matching TRBD1. Germline V gene lookup returns CDR1 MNHNS and CDR2 SASEGT. The CDR3 sequence is 14 residues long. The J segment lost 5 bases and the V segment lost 5 bases, leaving 3 bases of the junction unmatched. The CDR3: CASSRGTGDQPQHF. CDR3 nucleotides: TGTGCCAGCAGTAGAGGGACAGGGGATCAGCCCCAGCATTTT.

The chain recombines TRBV10-1 with TRBJ2-3; TRBD1 agrees at 9 bases. The CDR3 is 16 residues long. Germline V lookup: CDR1 WNHNN, CDR2 SYGVQD (reference sequence). The trim removed 4 bases at V and 1 base at J, leaving 6 bases unmatched. The CDR3 spells CASSGGTGLGTDTQYF. CDR3 bases: TGCGCCAGCAGTGGGGGGACAGGGCTAGGCACAGATACGCAGTATTTT.

This clone was seen a single time. CDR3 bases: TGTGCCAGTAGTTCCCCCCCCGGGACTAGAGGCTACGAGCAGTACTTC. Amino acid sequence: CASSSPPGTRGYEQYF. The genes are TRBV19 and TRBJ2-7; 8 bases agree with TRBD2. Germline assignment: CDR1 LNHDA and CDR2 SQIVND (reference sequence). Germline trimming cut 5 bases from V and 3 bases from J; bases unmatched to any gene: 12. CDR3 length: 16 residues.

The CDR3: CASRLAGGFNEQFF. The CDR3, as DNA: TGTGCCAGTCGACTAGCGGGGGGTTTCAATGAGCAGTTCTTC. The chain couples TRBV19 to TRBJ2-1; 13 bases are a match to TRBD2. The CDR3 sequence is 14 residues long. V lost 8 bases to trimming and J lost 6 bases; unmatched junction nucleotides: 4. The germline CDR1 and CDR2 sequences are LNHDA and SQIVND (reference sequence).